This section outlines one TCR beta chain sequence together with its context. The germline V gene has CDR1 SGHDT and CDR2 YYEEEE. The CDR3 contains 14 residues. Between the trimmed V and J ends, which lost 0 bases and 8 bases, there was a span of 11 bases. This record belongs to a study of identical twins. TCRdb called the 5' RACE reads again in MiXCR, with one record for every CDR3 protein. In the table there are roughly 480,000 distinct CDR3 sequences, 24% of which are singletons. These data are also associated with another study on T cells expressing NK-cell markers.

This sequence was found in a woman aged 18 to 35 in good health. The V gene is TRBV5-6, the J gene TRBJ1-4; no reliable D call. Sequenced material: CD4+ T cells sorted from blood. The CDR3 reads CASSLGSLKEKLFF. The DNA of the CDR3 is TGTGCCAGCAGCTTGGGGAGCTTAAAAGAAAAACTGTTTTTT.